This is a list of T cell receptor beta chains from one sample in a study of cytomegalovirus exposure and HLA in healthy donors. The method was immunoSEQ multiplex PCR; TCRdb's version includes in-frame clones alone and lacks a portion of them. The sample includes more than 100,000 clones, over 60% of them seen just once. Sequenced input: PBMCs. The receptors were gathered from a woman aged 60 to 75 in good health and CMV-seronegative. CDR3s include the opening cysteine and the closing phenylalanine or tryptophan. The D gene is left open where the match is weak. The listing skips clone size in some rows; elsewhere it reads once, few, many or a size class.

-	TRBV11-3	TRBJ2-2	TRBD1	CASSRDRDTGELFF	TGTGCCAGCAGCCGGGACAGGGACACCGGGGAGCTGTTTTTT
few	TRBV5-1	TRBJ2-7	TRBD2	CASSFTQTSGGDEQYF	TGCGCCAGCAGCTTCACCCAGACTAGCGGGGGGGACGAGCAGTACTTC
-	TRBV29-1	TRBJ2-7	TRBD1	CSVRTGDPYEQYF	TGCAGCGTTCGGACAGGGGACCCCTACGAGCAGTACTTC
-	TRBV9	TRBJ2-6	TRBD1	CASSVGQGTSGANVLTF	TGTGCCAGCAGCGTCGGACAGGGAACCTCTGGGGCCAACGTCCTGACTTTC
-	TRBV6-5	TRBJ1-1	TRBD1	CASSEDRATEAFF	TGTGCCAGCAGTGAGGACAGGGCCACTGAAGCTTTCTTT
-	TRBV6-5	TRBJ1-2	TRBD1	CASSLGTAVNYGYTF	TGTGCCAGCAGCCTCGGGACAGCCGTTAACTATGGCTACACCTTC
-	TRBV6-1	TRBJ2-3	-	CASSEFGPQTLQYF	TGTGCCAGCAGTGAATTTGGTCCTCAAACTTTGCAGTATTTT
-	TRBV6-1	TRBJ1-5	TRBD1	CASSERDRERSWRNQPQHF	TGTGCCAGCAGTGAAAGGGACAGGGAGCGGAGTTGGCGCAATCAGCCCCAGCATTTT
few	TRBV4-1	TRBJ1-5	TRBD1	CASSQGRTGRSNQPQHF	TGCGCCAGCAGCCAAGGCCGGACAGGGCGCTCCAATCAGCCCCAGCATTTT
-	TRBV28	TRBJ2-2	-	CANSLFGGQRNTGELFF	TGTGCCAACAGTTTATTCGGGGGACAGAGAAACACCGGGGAGCTGTTTTTT
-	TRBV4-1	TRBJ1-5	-	CASSQGQVNQPQHF	TGCGCCAGCAGCCAGGGACAAGTCAATCAGCCCCAGCATTTT
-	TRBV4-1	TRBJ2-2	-	CASSRRPSEEGGGELFF	TGCGCCAGCAGCCGCCGCCCTTCAGAAGAGGGCGGGGGGGAGCTGTTTTTT
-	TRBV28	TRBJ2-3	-	CASRTGGGTDTQYF	TGTGCCAGCAGGACGGGGGGCGGGACAGATACGCAGTATTTT